The 20 T cell receptor beta chains below were found in one sample sequenced in a study of T-cell memory formation after mild COVID-19. A single record per CDR3 protein comes from TCRdb applying MiXCR to the 5' RACE reads. Here the sample spans 340,000 or so distinct CDR3 sequences, 10% to 15% being singletons. Input material: PBMCs or a T cell subset sorted from them (not recorded which). These receptors were taken from a man between 18 and 35 years old who had mild COVID-19 (a few samples of this study predate the infection). Cell type and time point are not known.

Comment on this clonotype: Germline and junction disagree at one end, which may indicate a read error. The chain carries TRBV7-7 and TRBJ2-5; a possible D gene is TRBD2 (7 bases). The CDR3 runs to 13 residues. Per germline, CDR1 SSHAT and CDR2 FNYEAQ (reference sequence). CDR3 DNA: TGTGCTAGCAGCTTCGGGGGGCACGAGACCCAGTACTTC. Translating it yields CASSFGGHETQYF.

The CDR3 DNA reads as TGTGCCAGCAGTTTATCATTCGAGGGTTCCTATGGCTACACCTTC. It codes for CASSLSFEGSYGYTF. This chain joins TRBV28 and TRBJ1-2; D remains ambiguous. Trimming removed 1 base from V and 4 bases from J, with 13 bases in between. Germline V gene lookup returns CDR1 MDHEN and CDR2 SYDVKM. This CDR3 contains 15 residues.

V usage is TRBV3-2 and J usage is TRBJ2-1; the D segment call TRBD2 is taken from the table without a DNA check. TRBV3-2 constitutes a pseudogene. This CDR3 spans 16 amino acids. The DNA of the CDR3 is TGTGCCAGCAGCCAAGGGGGTTCTAACGGGCTGCATGAGCAGTTCTTC. Its protein is CASSQGGSNGLHEQFF.

This clonotype was seen at least ten times. V and J are TRBV7-2 and TRBJ1-2; D is unresolved. V lost 1 base and J lost 8, with 26 bases in between. Germline loops: CDR1 SGHTA, CDR2 FQGNSA. The CDR3 sequence is 18 residues long. The CDR3 loop reads CASSLGPAIIPPSKGYTF. Here the CDR3 DNA reads TGTGCCAGCAGCTTAGGGCCAGCCATTATCCCTCCCTCTAAGGGCTACACCTTC.

The gene calls are TRBV5-1 and TRBJ1-1; D remains unclear. Germline values: CDR1 SGHRS, CDR2 YFSETQ. This CDR3 comprises 14 residues. Trimming removed 0 bases from V and 6 bases from J, with 12 bases in between. The CDR3 protein is CASSLGTPVPEAFF. Written as DNA, the CDR3 is TGCGCCAGCAGCTTGGGAACCCCCGTACCTGAAGCTTTCTTT.

The chain links TRBV28 to TRBJ2-7, with a tentative D call TRBD2 (6 bases). Germline V gene lookup returns CDR1 MDHEN and CDR2 SYDVKM. This CDR3 has 15 amino acids. The ends were cut back, 5 bases at V and 1 base at J, with 15 bases in the middle. The CDR3 region is CASSPPGEVSYEQYV. CDR3 sequence (DNA): TGTGCCAGCAGTCCGCCGGGAGAGGTGTCCTACGAGCAGTACGTC.

This clonotype was counted ten times or more. CDR3 nucleotides: TGCGCCAGCAGCTTTACACCCACAAGGGCCAACGTCCTGACTTTC. This sequence encodes CASSFTPTRANVLTF. The gene calls are TRBV5-1 and TRBJ2-6; unclear D gene. Per germline, CDR1 SGHRS and CDR2 YFSETQ. Trimming took off 2 bases at V and 5 bases at J, with 11 bases between the two ends. The length of the CDR3 is 15 residues.

This clonotype was seen a single time. The chain uses TRBV7-2 and TRBJ2-5; no clear D. CDR3 length equals 17 residues. Germline V gene data show CDR1 as SGHTA and CDR2 as FQGNSA. Trimming cost V 2 bases and J 2 bases, with 18 bases left between them. CDR3 protein: CASSLRRRRPIQETQYF. The DNA of the CDR3 is TGTGCCAGCAGCTTAAGAAGACGGCGGCCGATACAAGAGACCCAGTACTTC.

The chain links TRBV6-5 to TRBJ1-6; D perhaps matches TRBD1 (5 bases). The ends were cut back, 5 bases at V and 10 bases at J, with 15 bases in the middle. Looked up from germline, CDR1 is MNHEY and CDR2 is SVGAGI. The CDR3 covers 14 residues. CDR3 in DNA: TGTGCCAGCAGTCAGGGAGCAGTTCGCTCACCCCTCCACTTT. Its translation is CASSQGAVRSPLHF.

This clonotype was observed a handful of times. V and J are TRBV15 and TRBJ2-4; D is uncertain. Germline CDR1 and CDR2: LNHNV and YYDKDF (reference sequence). CDR3 size: 12 residues. Trimming cost V 4 bases and J 3 bases, with 4 bases left between them. In DNA form, the CDR3 reads TGTGCCACCAGCATAGACAAAAACATTCAGTACTTC. Protein: CATSIDKNIQYF.

This clonotype was observed a few times. The chain joins TRBV3-1 to TRBJ1-5, with D unresolved. Germline V gene sequence: CDR1 LGHDT, CDR2 YNNKEL (reference sequence). Trimming left V 0 bases short and J 7 bases short, with 7 bases between. The CDR3 length is 13 residues. The CDR3 DNA reads TGTGCCAGCAGCCAAGATAGGAGACAGCCCCAGCATTTT. It encodes CASSQDRRQPQHF.

J is TRBJ2-7 and V is TRBV27; 11 positions agree with TRBD2. Germline CDR1 reads MNHEY; CDR2 reads SMNVEV (reference sequence). Trimming took 5 bases from V and 2 from J; bases not matched to a gene: 2. The CDR3 is 14 amino acids. DNA for the CDR3: TGTGCCAGCAGTCTGACTAGCGGGGCCTACGAGCAGTACTTC. Translation gives CASSLTSGAYEQYF.

This clonotype was recorded many times. This chain links TRBV5-1 with TRBJ2-5; no firm D call. V lost 5 bases, J lost 0 bases, and 5 bases lay in between. CDR3 length equals 12 residues. The germline V gene encodes CDR1 SGHRS and CDR2 YFSETQ. CDR3 loop: CASRADQETQYF. The CDR3 DNA sequence: TGCGCCAGCAGGGCCGACCAAGAGACCCAGTACTTC. Together with reference TRBV5-1 and TRBJ2-5, the CDR3 gives the full variable domain: KAGVTQTPRYLIKTRGQQVTLSCSPISGHRSVSWYQQTPGQGLQFLFEYFSETQRNKGNFPGRFSGRQFSNSRSEMNVSTLELGDSALYLCASRADQETQYFGPGTRLLVL.

There are a few counts of this clonotype. The chain carries TRBV4-3 and TRBJ1-2; D is unresolved. Between the trimmed V and J ends, which lost 1 base and 1 base, there was a span of 13 bases. The CDR3 contains 16 residues. The germline gives CDR1 LGHNA, CDR2 YSLEER. CDR3 coding DNA: TGCGCCAGCAGCCAAGCAGCGGGTTCTTTTAACTATGGCTACACCTTC. Translated, it gives CASSQAAGSFNYGYTF.

This clonotype was detected only a few times. CDR3 residues: CASRPPGRAGVSPLHF. CDR3 DNA sequence: TGTGCCAGCAGACCCCCTGGTCGGGCAGGGGTCTCACCCCTCCACTTT. J is TRBJ1-6 and V is TRBV6-5, with D possibly matching TRBD1 (6 bases). Germline values: CDR1 MNHEY, CDR2 SVGAGI. There are 16 residues in the CDR3. V shed 6 bases and J shed 10 bases, with 22 bases lying between them.

This sequence joins TRBV9 and TRBJ2-5, with a weak D call TRBD1 (7 bases). The J call is uncertain, as TRBJ2-7 better fits the DNA end. CDR3 size: 16 residues. CDR1 SGDLS and CDR2 YYNGEE come from the germline V gene. CDR3 protein: CASSVGQTGRRYEQYF. CDR3 DNA: TGTGCCAGCAGCGTAGGGCAGACAGGGAGGCGCTACGAGCAGTACTTC.

V usage is TRBV6-6 and J usage is TRBJ1-1, with TRBD1 identical over 7 bases. V lost 5 bases to trimming and J lost 11 bases; unmatched junction nucleotides: 8. The CDR3 has 12 amino acids. Per the germline V gene, CDR1 is MNHNY and CDR2 is SVGAGI (reference sequence). The CDR3 DNA reads TGTGCCAGCAGTCTGCAGGGGGGACAGGCTTTCTTT. Protein: CASSLQGGQAFF.

V gene TRBV4-2 combines with J gene TRBJ2-7; 7 bases are a match to TRBD2. Germline values: CDR1 LGHNA, CDR2 YNFKEQ. The CDR3 has 17 amino acids. The ends lost 2 bases at V and 3 bases at J; junction bases unmatched: 13. DNA of the CDR3: TGTGCCAGCAGCCAAATCGCAGGAAAAGCGGGATTCTACGAGCAGTACTTC. Translated: CASSQIAGKAGFYEQYF.

The rearrangement joins TRBV7-2 to TRBJ1-2; D is perhaps TRBD1 (5 bases). The ends were cut back, 2 bases at V and 3 bases at J, with 10 bases in the middle. CDR1 is SGHTA and CDR2 is FQGNSA in the germline V gene. This CDR3 is built from 14 residues. The DNA for the CDR3 is TGTGCCAGCAGCTTATCGGGGGAAGACTATGGCTACACCTTC. Its protein is CASSLSGEDYGYTF.

The genes are TRBV12-3 or TRBV12-4 and TRBJ1-1, with D unresolved. Trimming removed 4 bases at V and 0 bases at J, with 15 bases between. The CDR3 extends over 16 amino acids. The DNA for the CDR3 is TGTGCCAGCAGTTCACCTCACGACGGATTGAACACTGAAGCTTTCTTT. Translation gives CASSSPHDGLNTEAFF.